This T cell receptor beta chain was sequenced during a study of monozygotic twins with inflammatory bowel disease. With regard to this clonotype: Its target is unknown.

CDR1 is SEHNR and CDR2 is FQNEAQ in the germline V gene (reference sequence). The CDR3 has 16 amino acids. Using eight separate reactions per sample, the authors generated cDNA. From its re-call of the 5' RACE reads, TCRdb lists each CDR3 protein once, without DNA. The table gives 350,000 to 400,000 distinct CDR3 sequences; the top ten clones make up around 2.6% of it. General study findings and limits: Twins with IBD were found to have lower TCRbeta diversity (inverse Simpson) than healthy co-twins.

Sequenced sample: blood. This receptor was taken from a human donor with ulcerative colitis or Crohn's disease, or a healthy co-twin of an affected twin (not recorded which). V is TRBV7-9 and J is TRBJ2-1; as DNA is missing, the TRBD1 call by TCRdb cannot be tested. CDR3 sequence: CASSRRPGQGGNEQFF.